The clone carrying this T cell receptor (beta chain) appeared many times. The entry originates in a study of human T cells and chemical hapten exposure. Trimming took off 0 bases at V and 1 base at J, with 8 bases between the two ends. The CDR3 extends over 15 amino acids. Germline loops: CDR1 SGHNT, CDR2 YYREEE (reference sequence). The time point is: patch test 1, 2 weeks after DPC sensitization. The treatment: therapeutic diphenylcyclopropenone sensitization with weekly scalp DPC. Per the authors' pipeline: A per-sample median of roughly 96,000 TCRs was observed, with a range of about 20,000 to 700,000. TCRdb independently ran MiXCR on the RACE reads; one entry per CDR3 protein. V and J calls and clone size were set by TCRdb, not the authors. The table records 100,000 or so distinct CDR3 sequences, 10% to 13% of them present only once.

The material sequenced was whole blood, taken in connection with sensitization to the hapten diphenylcyclopropenone (DPC). This chain joins TRBV5-4 and TRBJ1-5, with D perhaps matching TRBD1 (6 bases). The source of this sequence is a man aged 40-49 years with alopecia areata. Some clones in this sample may be carry-over from other donors' samples. Written as DNA, the CDR3 is TGTGCCAGCAGCTTGGGGGGGGCGAGCAATCAGCCCCAGCATTTT. Its protein is CASSLGGASNQPQHF.